This TCR beta chain is from a study of cytomegalovirus exposure and HLA in healthy donors (TCRdb year 2017). Looking at the study overall: According to an earlier analysis of a few hundred of the donors, about 179 million T cells yielded 100 million or so unique TCR beta sequences and around 300 Gb of sequence data. Around 320 gigabases of sequencing data and approximately 85 million unique TCR sequences were included in an early release covering under 650 HLA-typed donors. The genetic ancestry cluster associated with self-reported Caucasian donors included 81% of the approximately 400 genotyped donors. The study was designed to test whether signatures of past pathogen exposure could be identified by cataloging public T cell receptors. The study used immunosequencing to profile the T cell repertoires of approximately 690 subjects and linked those repertoires to cytomegalovirus serostatus. Besides the first cohort of hundreds of subjects, a separate validation cohort made up of 95 to 150 different subjects was used. To predict cytomegalovirus infection status, the study combined high-throughput TCR immunosequencing, statistical association of individual TCRs with disease status, and machine learning. A later analysis re-analyzed previously published TCR beta repertoires from about 730 donors and added high-resolution HLA genotyping to study TCR occurrence patterns. Rather than using new phenotypic data, the later analysis identified candidate immune exposures from TCR beta sequences and from how often those sequences occurred across donors. To decide whether each TCR beta V gene segment behaved as functional or pseudogenic, an earlier analysis of several hundred of the donors relied on high-throughput TCR beta sequencing. Donor age, sex, ethnicity and CMV serostatus were collected together with the repertoire data. A later genetic analysis used genome-wide SNP genotypes for about 60% of the roughly 700 donors, treating that subset as a discovery cohort. Every discovery cohort repertoire had been produced on one sequencing platform. Class I and class II HLA loci were covered by the typing at four-digit resolution. Typing coverage differed by locus: A, B, C, DRB1 and DQB1 were typed in about 620-640 donors, DQA1 in 522, DPA1 in 600 to 610, and DPB1 in approximately 450. Because of strong linkage in the cohort, roughly five DR-DQ haplotypes were treated as single units for association and clustering. Among under 450 genotyped donors of the cohort, an average of around 240,000 unique TCR beta nucleotide sequences were sequenced per donor, roughly 18% of them non-productive.

CDR1 SNHLY and CDR2 FYNNEI are derived from the germline V gene. The CDR3 contains 16 residues, cysteine and phenylalanine counted. The retained sequence is limited to the CDR3, 48 bases, with the frame set at the first base. Trimming takes 6 bases off V and 7 bases off J; junction bases not matched to a gene: 12. The cohort consisted of more than 650 healthy bone marrow donors. At the time of sampling, every cohort member was nominally healthy, though immune exposures that went unrecorded were likely present. The donor was CMV seropositive and was included in the group of 250 to 350 seropositive cohort members. A peripheral blood sample was provided by each donor, and peripheral blood mononuclear cells were used for TCR beta sequencing. Genomic DNA extraction from the blood cell samples was performed with the Qiagen DNeasy Blood Extraction Kit. Comment on this clone: Its antigen is unknown. No per-base quality is available; no much larger clone lies one base away.

Library preparation was by the immunoSEQ multiplex PCR assay. The multiplex PCR relied on a mix of 60 forward primers for TCR Vbeta segments and 13 reverse primers for TCR Jbeta segments. The CDR3 region of rearranged TCR beta genes was amplified from genomic DNA with a multiplex PCR assay. Amplified TCR beta libraries were sequenced as 87-base-pair reads on the Illumina HiSeq System. The authors' pipeline ran thus. A later analysis tallied 75 million to 95 million unique TCR beta chains across the 700 or so repertoires, and some 10 million of those chains were shared by two or more donors. To remove PCR and sequencing errors, raw reads were error-corrected and collapsed into unique sequences using a nearest-neighbor algorithm that merged closely related sequences. V, D and J gene segments were assigned by aligning CDR3 sequences to IMGT reference sequences. For a sequence to be retained, a match of at least six nucleotides was required to both a V gene segment and a J gene segment. A rearrangement was called productive if the CDR3 had no stop codons and remained in frame with V and J, and every other rearrangement was called non-productive. CDR3 was defined according to IMGT convention as the region running from the second conserved V-encoded cysteine to the conserved J-encoded phenylalanine. The earlier analysis of some 550 of the donors excluded any sequence lacking an unambiguous match to a single V gene segment. In an earlier analysis of approximately 590 of the donors, V segments were called functional above 56.7% productive rearrangements and were called segregating when the between-donor standard deviation exceeded 5%. To diagnose cytomegalovirus status from the catalog of TCR beta chain sequences, a statistical classification framework was built. A later analysis assigned V and J genes by comparing TCR nucleotide sequences with IMGT/GENE-DB human TR gene sequences. Using the TCRdist pipeline, a later analysis assigned CDR3 sequences along with most-parsimonious VDJ recombination scenarios. In a later analysis, every TCR beta chain was defined by the combination of its CDR3 amino acid sequence and its V-gene family, and reads without a unique V-gene family were dropped. A later analysis removed 550 to 700 highly shared, low-generation-probability nucleotide sequences to deal with suspected cross-contamination and a sequencing artifact. In a later analysis, a clonal expansion index was calculated for each public chain from normalized within-repertoire ranks of inferred template counts. A later analysis computed generation probabilities with a VDJ recombination model fitted to out-of-frame rearrangements, and checked the results against IGoR. In a later analysis, TCR-TCR, TCR-HLA and TCR-CMV co-occurrence was scored with hypergeometric tests, and a repertoire-size bias correction was applied to TCR pairs. To estimate false discovery rates, a later analysis permuted the HLA or CMV assignments 20 times. In a later analysis, co-occurring TCRs were grouped using DBSCAN, with TCRdist sequence similarity added in when clustering inside HLA-allele-positive subsets. For co-occurrence clustering, repertoires with fewer than 30,000 or more than 120,000 public chains were excluded, along with five repertoires with anomalous nucleotide sharing. Drawn from immuneACCESS, this table holds only the in-frame rearrangements with V and J called that TCRdb kept. Clones are partly lost; checked studies trace under half to an unresolved V gene and leave the rest unexplained. The D gene and trimming were derived from the DNA, and the V and J assignments and clone size from that table. The sample profile shows fewer than 200,000 clones; 60% to 85% of them were found once. 2.5% to 3.5% of the sample is taken by the ten largest.

Beyond this particular receptor, the publication reports: Correlated functional status among segregating V segments might be attributable to linkage disequilibrium, but an unknown experimental factor could not be ruled out. The classifier was reported to diagnose cytomegalovirus status with high specificity and sensitivity in both the original cohort and the validation cohort. Roughly uniform sequencing depth across donors was assumed in presence/absence analyses, although this assumption may not hold. In a later analysis, some 18,000 TCR beta sequences were associated with specific HLA alleles at a false discovery rate of 0.05. According to a later analysis, most CMV-associated TCR beta chains appeared to be HLA-restricted, and the HLA associations seemed to be driven largely by CMV exposure. Compared with equally common non-associated chains, HLA-associated TCR beta chains in a later analysis were more clonally expanded and had lower generation probabilities. In this cohort, only TCR beta chains were sequenced, and detectable features were limited by the absence of alpha or paired-chain data. Around 16 rarely observed V segments, including chromosome 9 orphons, were excluded from the earlier analysis of a few hundred of the donors because counts were too low. A cluster of highly shared sequence variants was judged likely to be a technical artifact of the sequencing pipeline. In a later genetic analysis, fewer N-insertions in productive TCRs were reported among donors in an Asian-associated ancestry cluster than the roughly 700-donor mean. Several of the top co-occurrence clusters appeared to be linked to parvovirus B19, influenza, CMV and Epstein-Barr virus, according to a later analysis. For the cohort, immune exposure information was limited to CMV serostatus. Because HLA typing was missing for some donors at each locus, association tests included only the typed subset. A further reported finding was that TCR beta sequences accurately predicted the HLA-A and HLA-B alleles for most subjects in the first cohort. A total of fewer than 200 TCR beta chains were listed by the study as associated with cytomegalovirus. Most TCR sequences were seen in very few donors, while some public TCRs were found in many individuals. V-gene and J-gene trimming of TCR beta chains was associated with a missense DCLRE1C variant in a later genetic analysis, and the association was replicated in an independent cohort. In vitro tests confirmed that a few of the cytomegalovirus-associated TCR beta chains recognize cytomegalovirus antigens. A later analysis found that TCR association rates varied across HLA loci, with DRB1 alleles showing the most associated TCRs and HLA-C alleles the fewest. According to the authors, the approach could potentially be generalized to other disease states and immunological phenotypes. An earlier analysis of around 540 of the donors showed that most TCR beta V segments appeared in productive rearrangements either about 90% or about 30% of the time, which broadly matched IMGT annotations. When HLA alleles, especially DR and DQ, strongly co-occurred, TCR associations were difficult to assign to individual alleles. Some IMGT-functional V segments, including TRBV6-2 and TRBV6-3, could not be told apart with the 87-base-pair reads, so those segments were excluded.

Sequences were obtained from PBMCs. The source of this sequence is a woman between 50 and 59 years old in good health and CMV-seropositive. The chain is encoded by TRBV2 joined to TRBJ2-7; 13 junctional bases match TRBD2. The sequence in DNA is TGTGCCAGCAGCGATCCCGGACTAGCGGGGGAAGATGAGCAGTACTTC. Translation gives CASSDPGLAGEDEQYF.